Presented here are 23 T cell receptor beta chains from one specimen sequenced in a study of blood T cell repertoires in COVID-19. Assay used: immunoSEQ multiplex PCR; TCRdb lists only in-frame clones, some missing. In the table there are 210,000 or so clones, under 90% of which are singletons. Material: PBMCs or T cells enriched from blood (not recorded which). These receptors came from a woman aged 45 to 65 with acute COVID-19.

The gene calls are TRBV6-2 or TRBV6-3 and TRBJ1-1, with D tentatively TRBD1 (5 bases). CDR1 and CDR2 from the germline V gene are MNHEY and SVGEGT. Deletions cut 6 bases from V and 4 bases from J, with 12 bases between. The CDR3 totals 13 residues. CDR3 DNA sequence: TGTGCCAGCAGCTCAACGACAGTCACTGAAGCTTTCTTT. It translates to CASSSTTVTEAFF.

This rearrangement joins TRBV3-1 (or the pseudogene TRBV3-2) to TRBJ1-5; tentative D call: TRBD1 (5 bases). The CDR3 has 17 amino acids. Germline loops: CDR1 LGHDT, CDR2 YNNKEL (reference sequence). Trimming took off 1 base at V and 0 bases at J, with 13 bases between the two ends. Here the CDR3 DNA reads TGTGCCAGCAGCCAAGCCATGACAGAAGTTAGCAATCAGCCCCAGCATTTT. Its translation is CASSQAMTEVSNQPQHF.

This clone was seen only once. V usage is TRBV27 and J usage is TRBJ2-7; D may be TRBD2 (6 bases). CDR3 size: 14 residues. Germline V gives CDR1 MNHEY, CDR2 SMNVEV (reference sequence). With 4 bases removed from V and 11 bases from J, the gap between germline ends came to 21 bases. CDR3 region: CASSSSTRGGSEYF. As DNA, the CDR3 is TGTGCCAGCAGTTCATCAACCCGAGGAGGGTCCGAGTACTTC.

The CDR3 DNA is TGTGCCAGCTCATCAATAGCGGGAGGGCCTAGCTCCTACAATGAGCAGTTCTTC. Translation gives CASSSIAGGPSSYNEQFF. The rearrangement uses TRBV18 and TRBJ2-1; 11 bases map to TRBD2. The ends lost 5 bases at V and 0 bases at J; junction bases unmatched: 9. This CDR3 has 18 residues. Germline CDR1 KGHSH, CDR2 LQKENI.

This clone occurred once. The CDR3 coding sequence is TGTGCCAGCAGTTCCCGCCTAGGAGAGAACACTGAAGCTTTCTTT. This sequence encodes CASSSRLGENTEAFF. The rearrangement uses TRBV27 and TRBJ1-1; D is uncertain. Trimming removed 4 bases from V and 1 base from J, with 13 bases in between. The CDR3 has 15 residues. Germline lookup yields CDR1 MNHEY and CDR2 SMNVEV (reference sequence).

This clone was picked up many times. The rearrangement joins TRBV28 to TRBJ2-4; possible D gene TRBD2, 5 bases. The CDR3 is 16 residues long. V shed 8 bases and J shed 0 bases, with 17 bases lying between them. Germline CDR1 MDHEN, CDR2 SYDVKM. The CDR3 region has the DNA TGTGCCAGCGTGTCTCCCCGGGAACGAGCCAAAAACATTCAGTACTTC. Protein sequence: CASVSPRERAKNIQYF.

The chain recombines TRBV4-1 with TRBJ2-3; maybe TRBD2 (5 bases). V was shortened by 4 bases and J by 3 bases, with 11 bases between the two germline ends. Germline CDR1 MGHRA, CDR2 YSYEKL. This CDR3 has 14 amino acids. CDR3 nucleotide sequence: TGCGCCAGCAGCCCAATACTAGGGACAGATACGCAGTATTTT. It codes for CASSPILGTDTQYF.

The genes are TRBV7-9 and TRBJ1-1; TRBD1 is a possible D gene (5 bases). The CDR3 consists of 15 residues. Trimming left V 1 base short and J 2 bases short, with 11 bases between. Germline CDR1 and CDR2: SEHNR and FQNEAQ (reference sequence). In DNA form, the CDR3 reads TGTGCCAGCAGCTTAGTGGGGACTTTTAACACTGAAGCTTTCTTT. Translation gives CASSLVGTFNTEAFF.

This chain links TRBV27 with TRBJ2-2; D gene ambiguous. Germline V gives CDR1 MNHEY, CDR2 SMNVEV (reference sequence). V was clipped by 6 bases and J by 1 base, with 6 bases between them. CDR3 length equals 13 residues. CDR3 bases: TGTGCCAGCAGCAGTCTGAACACCGGGGAGCTGTTTTTT. Protein product: CASSSLNTGELFF.

The chain combines TRBV5-4 with TRBJ2-2; D ambiguous. Germline assignment: CDR1 SGHNT and CDR2 YYREEE (reference sequence). V was pared by 1 base and J by 1 base, with 5 bases between. The CDR3 has 14 amino acids. This CDR3 is CASSLIGNTGELFF. DNA of the CDR3: TGTGCCAGCAGCTTGATCGGGAACACCGGGGAGCTGTTTTTT.

The chain employs TRBV4-3 and TRBJ1-3; 8 bases fit TRBD1. CDR3 length: 16 residues. Germline V CDR1 and CDR2: LGHNA, YSLEER. V gave up 3 bases and J gave up 2 bases; unmatched junction bases: 6. CDR3 bases: TGCGCCAGCAGCCAGGCCCAACAGGGGGCTGGAAACACCATATATTTT. Its protein product is CASSQAQQGAGNTIYF.

This clone occurred once. Other DNA sequences in this specimen translate into the identical CDR3. The chain combines TRBV11-2 with TRBJ1-4; 9 bases line up with TRBD1. The germline gives CDR1 SGHAT, CDR2 FQNNGV. V shed 6 bases and J 8 bases; nucleotides not matched to a gene: 4. The CDR3 length is 13 residues. For the CDR3, the DNA is TGTGCCAGCAGGGGACAGGGCGGGGAAAAACTGTTTTTT. It translates to CASRGQGGEKLFF. The full variable domain, with the rest looked up from reference TRBV11-2 and TRBJ1-4, is EAGVAQSPRYKIIEKRQSVAFWCNPISGHATLYWYQQILGQGPKLLIQFQNNGVVDDSQLPKDRFSAERLKGVDSTLKIQPAKLEDSAVYLCASRGQGGEKLFFGSGTQLSVL.

The V and J genes are TRBV6-2 or TRBV6-3 and TRBJ2-5; D might be TRBD1 (6 bases). With 6 bases removed from V and 5 bases from J, the gap between germline ends came to 22 bases. This CDR3 comprises 16 residues. CDR1 and CDR2 from the germline V gene are MNHEY and SVGEGT. CDR3 protein: CASSLQGTHRGETQYF. In DNA form, the CDR3 reads TGTGCCAGCAGCCTACAGGGAACCCATCGAGGGGAGACCCAGTACTTC.

V is TRBV7-9 and J is TRBJ2-2, with 7 bases that match TRBD1. The CDR3 runs 16 residues. CDR1 is SEHNR, CDR2 FQNEAQ, per germline (reference sequence). With 5 bases clipped from V and 6 bases from J, the junction kept 12 bases outside the gene matches. The CDR3 reads CASSAPRDSFAGELFF. CDR3 DNA sequence: TGTGCCAGCAGCGCGCCCCGGGACAGTTTCGCCGGGGAGCTGTTTTTT.

The chain couples TRBV18 to TRBJ1-4; possible D gene TRBD1, 5 bases. The CDR3 consists of 14 residues. The germline CDR1 and CDR2 sequences are KGHSH and LQKENI. The V and J ends lost 2 bases and 3 bases respectively, with 7 bases between them. CDR3 bases: TGTGCCAGCTCACCAGGGGCGGCTAATGAAAAACTGTTTTTT. Protein: CASSPGAANEKLFF.

The V and J genes are TRBV6-2 or TRBV6-3 and TRBJ2-5, with 8 bases fitting TRBD1. CDR1 MNHEY and CDR2 SVGEGT come from the germline V gene. The CDR3 sequence is 13 residues long. V was clipped by 6 bases and J by 2 bases; unmatched bases: 2. The CDR3 bases are TGTGCCAGCAGCTGGACAGGGCAAGAGACCCAGTACTTC. Protein sequence: CASSWTGQETQYF.

This rearrangement joins TRBV10-2 to TRBJ2-7; 9 bases fit TRBD1. The V gene end was trimmed by 2 bases and the J gene end by 3 bases; junction bases not matched to a gene: 8. Germline V CDR1 and CDR2: WSHSY, SAAADI. The CDR3 loop spans 16 amino acids. CDR3 sequence reads: CASSEPRDRADYEQYF. In nucleotides, the CDR3 is TGCGCCAGCAGTGAGCCCCGGGACAGGGCCGACTACGAGCAGTACTTC.

This clone was seen once. The V call is TRBV28, the J call TRBJ2-5, with D perhaps matching TRBD1 (5 bases). The CDR3 has 15 residues. Germline values: CDR1 MDHEN, CDR2 SYDVKM. Trimming pared 6 bases from V and 2 bases from J, leaving 16 bases between. CDR3 sequence: CASSLLGHLQETQYF. As DNA, the CDR3 is TGTGCCAGCAGCTTGCTTGGACACCTTCAAGAGACCCAGTACTTC.

The chain uses TRBV10-3 and TRBJ1-4; D call uncertain. This CDR3 region has 11 residues. V lost 10 bases and J 6 bases, leaving 9 bases between the germline ends. Germline values: CDR1 ENHRY, CDR2 SYGVKD. The CDR3 coding sequence is TGTGCCACCCGGAGAGATGAAAAACTGTTTTTT. Its protein is CATRRDEKLFF.

The chain joins TRBV9 to TRBJ2-7, with TRBD2 identical over 9 bases. The germline V gene has CDR1 SGDLS and CDR2 YYNGEE. Unmatched junction bases numbered 19, after V lost 4 bases and J lost 5 bases. The CDR3 length is 18 residues. The CDR3 nucleotides read TGTGCCAGCAGCCCCAGTCCTCCGGGACTAGCAAAGGTCCACGAGCAGTACTTC. This encodes CASSPSPPGLAKVHEQYF. The variable domain in full, with the rest retrieved from reference TRBV9 and TRBJ2-7, is DSGVTQTPKHLITATGQRVTLRCSPRSGDLSVYWYQQSLDQGLQFLIQYYNGEERAKGNILERFSAQQFPDLHSELNLSSLELGDSALYFCASSPSPPGLAKVHEQYFGPGTRLTVT.

The chain uses TRBV7-2 and TRBJ1-1; TRBD1 might be the D (5 bases). CDR3 size: 15 residues. V dropped 3 bases and J dropped 6 bases, with 17 bases sitting between them. Germline CDR1 SGHTA, CDR2 FQGNSA. CDR3 DNA: TGTGCCAGCAGCTTTTTGGGTCAGGGTAAGGCTGAAGCTTTCTTT. Protein: CASSFLGQGKAEAFF.

The rearrangement uses TRBV4-3 and TRBJ1-1, with D hard to call. The CDR3 runs to 11 residues. Germline lookup yields CDR1 LGHNA and CDR2 YSLEER. V dropped 8 bases and J dropped 9 bases, with 13 bases sitting between them. CDR3 DNA sequence: TGCGCCAGCTTTCACCGAGTCCAAGCTTTCTTT. It codes for CASFHRVQAFF.

The gene calls are TRBV3-1 (or the pseudogene TRBV3-2) and TRBJ2-7; the match to TRBD2 covers 11 bases. The CDR3 has 18 residues. Germline lookup yields CDR1 LGHDT and CDR2 YNNKEL (reference sequence). The V and J ends lost 0 bases and 3 bases, in that order; junction bases with no gene match: 10. Written as DNA, the CDR3 is TGTGCCAGCAGCCAAGAGGGCCTAGCGGGGGGCCTGTACTACGAGCAGTACTTC. Its translation: CASSQEGLAGGLYYEQYF.